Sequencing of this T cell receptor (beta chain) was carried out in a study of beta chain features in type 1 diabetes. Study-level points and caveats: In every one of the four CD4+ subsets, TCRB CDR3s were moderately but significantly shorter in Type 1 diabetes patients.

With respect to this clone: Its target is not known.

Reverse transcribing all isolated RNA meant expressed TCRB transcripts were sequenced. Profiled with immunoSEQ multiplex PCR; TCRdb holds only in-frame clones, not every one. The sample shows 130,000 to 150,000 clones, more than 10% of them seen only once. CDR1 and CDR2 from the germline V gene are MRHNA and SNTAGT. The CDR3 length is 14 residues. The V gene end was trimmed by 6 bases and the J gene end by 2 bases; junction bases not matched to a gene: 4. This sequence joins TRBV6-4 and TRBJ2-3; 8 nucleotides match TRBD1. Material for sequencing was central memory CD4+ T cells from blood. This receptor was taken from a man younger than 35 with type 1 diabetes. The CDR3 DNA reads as TGTGCCAGCAGCCAGGACAGGGTCACAGATACGCAGTATTTT. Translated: CASSQDRVTDTQYF.